These 6 T cell receptor beta chains were sequenced from one sample in a study of T cells in Graves' hyperthyroidism and ophthalmopathy. What was amplified from RNA transcripts were TCR beta CDR3 regions. Initially, a first-round RT-PCR of the TCR CDR3 employed the HTBI primer set. Using its own MiXCR run on the multiplex PCR reads, TCRdb lists one record per CDR3 protein. This table holds over 200,000 distinct CDR3 sequences, 17% found once. Sequenced: blood. These receptors were taken from a man over 45 with Graves' hyperthyroidism.

CDR3 DNA sequence: TGCGCCAGCAGCCAGAGGTCTGAGACACTTCACACCGGGGAGCTGTTTTTT. Its translation: CASSQRSETLHTGELFF. The chain carries TRBV4-3 and TRBJ2-2; no definite D call. The length of the CDR3 is 17 residues. Germline CDR1 and CDR2: LGHNA and YSLEER. Trimming stripped 3 bases from V and 3 bases from J, with 17 bases between.

This clonotype has ten or more counts. V gene TRBV11-2 combines with J gene TRBJ2-1, with 9 bases matching TRBD1. This CDR3 has 15 residues. Trimming cost V 5 bases and J 3 bases; bases outside gene matches: 5. The germline V gene encodes CDR1 SGHAT and CDR2 FQNNGV. CDR3 amino acids: CASSVGQGYYNEQFF. The CDR3, as DNA: TGTGCCAGCAGCGTGGGACAGGGATACTACAATGAGCAGTTCTTC.

This sequence joins TRBV4-1 and TRBJ1-1, with a weak D call TRBD1 (5 bases). Germline CDR1 reads MGHRA; CDR2 reads YSYEKL. The CDR3 has 16 amino acids. The V end was cut by 0 bases, the J end by 1 base, with 12 bases between. Written as DNA, the CDR3 is TGCGCCAGCAGCCAAGAGGCAGGGATCGGGAACACTGAAGCTTTCTTT. Translating gives CASSQEAGIGNTEAFF.

Here the CDR3 reads CASSGGSYGYTF. The CDR3 nucleotides read TGTGCCAGCTCAGGGGGGAGCTATGGCTACACCTTC. The gene calls are TRBV6-2 or TRBV6-3 and TRBJ1-2, with 7 bases identical to TRBD1. V was clipped by 8 bases and J by 4 bases; unmatched bases: 4. Germline V gives CDR1 MNHEY, CDR2 SVGEGT. The CDR3 contains 12 residues.

This clonotype was seen many times. The rearrangement joins TRBV3-1 to TRBJ2-3, with TRBD1 identical over 7 bases. CDR3 size: 16 residues. Germline V lookup: CDR1 LGHDT, CDR2 YNNKEL (reference sequence). V was clipped by 3 bases and J by 2 bases; unmatched bases: 8. In DNA form, the CDR3 reads TGTGCCAGCAGCCAGCAGACAGGGCCCCTCACAGATACGCAGTATTTT. It translates to CASSQQTGPLTDTQYF.

The chain has TRBV12-3 or TRBV12-4 and TRBJ2-7; TRBD2 matches 8 bases. V was clipped by 6 bases and J by 9 bases; unmatched bases: 10. CDR3 length: 13 amino acids. The CDR3 DNA sequence: TGTGCCAGCAGGCCTCCGCCCGGGACTAGGCAGTACTTC. Protein sequence: CASRPPPGTRQYF.